The 25 T cell receptor beta chains below were found in one sample sequenced in a study of T cell changes during pregnancy in multiple sclerosis. Using immunoSEQ multiplex PCR, the repertoire was profiled, and TCRdb retains in-frame clones only, with some absent. The sample contains about 52,000 clones, 80% to 95% of which appear only once. The sample consisted of CD4+ T cells from peripheral blood mononuclear cells, taken in the third trimester of pregnancy. The receptors come from a female donor with multiple sclerosis, enrolled in a pregnancy study.

This clone showed up just a few times. The chain joins TRBV10-3 to TRBJ2-7; TRBD2 aligns across 8 bases. There are 14 residues in the CDR3. The germline V gene has CDR1 ENHRY and CDR2 SYGVKD. Losses at the gene ends were 5 bases for V and 7 bases for J; bases not matched to a gene: 10. CDR3 in amino acids: CAISSGTSRVEQYF. The CDR3 nucleotides read TGTGCCATCAGTTCCGGGACTAGTCGGGTTGAGCAGTACTTC.

V usage is TRBV6-1 and J usage is TRBJ1-5, with D perhaps matching TRBD1 (6 bases). CDR1 is MNHNS, CDR2 SASEGT, per germline. The CDR3 is made up of 13 amino acids. V was trimmed by 11 bases and J by 4 bases, leaving 15 bases between them. CDR3 coding DNA: TGTGCCTCGAGACAGGCGTGGAATCAGCCCCAGCATTTT. Its protein product is CASRQAWNQPQHF.

This clone was recorded once. The V call is TRBV9, the J call TRBJ1-2; D possibly corresponds to TRBD1 (6 bases). Trimming pared 4 bases from V and 0 bases from J, leaving 22 bases between. The CDR3 is 18 amino acids. In germline, CDR1 is SGDLS, CDR2 YYNGEE. The CDR3 here is CASSSLGTGTPTNYGYTF. The CDR3 DNA sequence: TGTGCCAGCAGCTCCCTGGGGACCGGGACACCAACTAACTATGGCTACACCTTC.

The chain joins TRBV6-5 to TRBJ2-7, with D perhaps TRBD1 (5 bases). There are 15 residues in the CDR3. The V gene lost 5 bases and the J gene lost 2 bases, with 16 bases spanning the gap. Germline CDR1 MNHEY, CDR2 SVGAGI. DNA for the CDR3: TGTGCCAGCAGTCGCAGACAGCAAACGACCTACGAGCAGTACTTC. Encoded protein: CASSRRQQTTYEQYF.

The genes are TRBV10-3 and TRBJ1-5, with 8 bases identical to TRBD1. The V segment lost 6 bases and the J segment 4 bases; nucleotides outside the gene matches: 5. The CDR3 length is 14 residues. The germline V gene encodes CDR1 ENHRY and CDR2 SYGVKD. In DNA, the CDR3 is TGTGCCATCAGCGGGACAGGTCCAAATCAGCCCCAGCATTTT. This translates into CAISGTGPNQPQHF.

This clone was observed a single time. This sequence joins TRBV7-6 and TRBJ1-1; D gene unclear. Per the germline V gene, CDR1 is SGHVS and CDR2 is FNYEAQ. The CDR3 loop spans 13 amino acids. Trimming cost V 5 bases and J 2 bases, with 9 bases left between them. CDR3: CASSPRSNTEAFF. The CDR3 region has the DNA TGTGCCAGCAGCCCCCGGTCTAACACTGAAGCTTTCTTT.

This clone was detected only a few times. This chain connects TRBV6-5 to TRBJ2-7; no reliable D call. Germline CDR1 MNHEY, CDR2 SVGAGI. This CDR3 contains 11 residues. Trimming removed 4 bases at V and 7 bases at J, with 8 bases between. CDR3 sequence: CASSFGVEQYF. DNA for the CDR3: TGTGCCAGCAGTTTCGGAGTAGAGCAGTACTTC.

This chain links TRBV6-5 with TRBJ1-6, with TRBD1 as a possible D gene (5 bases). The length of the CDR3 is 14 residues. V was pared by 6 bases and J by 6 bases, with 12 bases between. The germline V gene encodes CDR1 MNHEY and CDR2 SVGAGI. CDR3 bases: TGTGCCAGCAGAGCGGGACGGCTTAATTCACCCCTCCACTTT. Translated, it gives CASRAGRLNSPLHF.

V and J are TRBV19 and TRBJ2-2, with 9 positions matching TRBD1. Germline CDR1 LNHDA, CDR2 SQIVND (reference sequence). The CDR3 covers 15 residues. V lost 6 bases to trimming and J lost 7 bases; unmatched junction nucleotides: 9. As DNA, the CDR3 is TGTGCCAGTAGCCTCCTGGGGGGACAGGGCGGGGAGCTGTTTTTT. Translation: CASSLLGGQGGELFF.

V usage is TRBV6-5 and J usage is TRBJ1-2; 8 bases match TRBD1. Looked up from germline, CDR1 is MNHEY and CDR2 is SVGAGI. After removal of 6 bases from V and 3 bases from J, the junction contained 9 bases not matched to a gene. The length of the CDR3 is 15 residues. CDR3 DNA sequence: TGTGCCAGCAGACTATACCAGGGACAGGACTATGGCTACACCTTC. The encoded protein is CASRLYQGQDYGYTF.

This clone was observed once. V is TRBV29-1 and J is TRBJ1-5; TRBD1 might be the D (5 bases). Per the germline V gene, CDR1 is SQVTM and CDR2 is ANQGSEA. V was clipped by 6 bases and J by 8 bases, with 8 bases between them. The CDR3 contains 10 residues. CDR3 in DNA: TGCAGCGTGGGGGGAGAGCCCCAGCATTTT. This encodes CSVGGEPQHF.

Note on this clone: Other DNA sequences in the same sample also yield this CDR3. The chain joins TRBV18 to TRBJ1-1; TRBD1 might be the D (5 bases). This CDR3 has 14 residues. V was clipped by 2 bases and J by 2 bases, with 9 bases between them. Germline loops: CDR1 KGHSH, CDR2 LQKENI. The CDR3 loop reads CASSPGQGNTEAFF. As DNA, the CDR3 is TGTGCCAGCTCACCAGGTCAGGGTAACACTGAAGCTTTCTTT.

V and J are TRBV6-6 and TRBJ1-5; 9 bases are shared with TRBD1. The CDR3 loop spans 14 amino acids. The V gene's germline CDR1 is MNHNY and CDR2 SVGAGI (reference sequence). Losses at the gene ends were 5 bases for V and 6 bases for J; bases not matched to a gene: 5. CDR3 sequence reads: CASSQQGASQPQHF. CDR3 DNA: TGTGCCAGCAGTCAACAGGGGGCGAGTCAGCCCCAGCATTTT.

The chain links TRBV21-1 to TRBJ1-1; TRBD1, the table's D call, was not compared with the DNA. TRBV21-1 is listed as a pseudogene. CDR3 length equals 18 residues. CDR3 amino acids: CASSKSTLHRRANTEAFF. Written as DNA, the CDR3 is TGTGCCAGCAGCAAATCCACCCTTCATCGCAGGGCAAACACTGAAGCTTTCTTT.

This chain uses TRBV18 with TRBJ1-2; unclear D gene. Per the germline V gene, CDR1 is KGHSH and CDR2 is LQKENI. This CDR3 is 15 amino acids long. Trimming shortened V by 2 bases and J by 0 bases, and 10 bases separated the two germline ends. CDR3 sequence (DNA): TGTGCCAGCTCACCAACCAAAGTAGCTAACTATGGCTACACCTTC. Its translation: CASSPTKVANYGYTF.

The J gene is TRBJ1-5, the V gene TRBV7-2; D gene ambiguous. The V end was cut by 1 base, the J end by 7 bases, with 8 bases between. This CDR3 contains 13 residues. CDR1 is SGHTA, CDR2 FQGNSA, per germline. The DNA of the CDR3 is TGTGCCAGCAGCTTAGAGAGGGTCCAGCCCCAGCATTTT. Residues: CASSLERVQPQHF. The whole variable domain, remainder taken from reference TRBV7-2 and TRBJ1-5, is GAGVSQSPSNKVTEKGKDVELRCDPISGHTALYWYRQSLGQGLEFLIYFQGNSAPDKSGLPSDRFSAERTGGSVSTLTIQRTQQEDSAVYLCASSLERVQPQHFGDGTRLSIL.

The chain has TRBV5-6 and TRBJ1-1, with D tentatively TRBD1 (6 bases). CDR3 length: 15 amino acids. Trimming cost V 4 bases and J 4 bases, with 17 bases left between them. In germline, CDR1 is SGHDT, CDR2 YYEEEE. CDR3 protein: CASSPEVGGGTEAFF. The CDR3 DNA reads as TGTGCCAGCAGCCCAGAGGTGGGAGGGGGCACTGAAGCTTTCTTT. The variable domain in full, with the rest retrieved from reference TRBV5-6 and TRBJ1-1, is DAGVTQSPTHLIKTRGQQVTLRCSPKSGHDTVSWYQQALGQGPQFIFQYYEEEERQRGNFPDRFSGHQFPNYSSELNVNALLLGDSALYLCASSPEVGGGTEAFFGQGTRLTVV.

The rearrangement links TRBV30 to TRBJ2-5; TRBD1 is a possible D gene (6 bases). The CDR3 runs to 12 residues. Per germline, CDR1 GTSNPN and CDR2 SVGIG (reference sequence). Trimming shortened V by 3 bases and J by 6 bases, and 11 bases separated the two germline ends. CDR3 bases: TGTGCCTGGAGCAGGGGTGGACAGACCCAGTACTTC. This sequence encodes CAWSRGGQTQYF.

The chain combines TRBV7-3 with TRBJ1-1; D unresolved. CDR1 and CDR2 (germline): SGHTA, FQGTGA. The CDR3 is made up of 13 amino acids. V was pared by 1 base and J by 2 bases, with 5 bases between. CDR3 sequence: CASSLNRNTEAFF. In DNA form, the CDR3 reads TGTGCCAGCAGCTTAAACAGAAACACTGAAGCTTTCTTT.

On this clone itself: At one end, the junction sequence differs from germline, possibly due to a read error. The V gene is TRBV7-9, the J gene TRBJ1-1; perhaps TRBD1 as D (6 bases). The germline CDR1 and CDR2 sequences are SEHNR and FQNEAQ (reference sequence). This CDR3 is 15 amino acids long. The CDR3 nucleotides read TGTGTCAGCAGCTTACAGACAGGATTGAACACTGAAGCTTTCTTT. This translates into CVSSLQTGLNTEAFF.

This chain connects TRBV29-1 to TRBJ1-2, with D maybe TRBD1 (5 bases). Trimming took off 2 bases at V and 6 bases at J, with 13 bases between the two ends. Germline V CDR1 and CDR2: SQVTM, ANQGSEA. The CDR3 contains 13 residues. CDR3 sequence reads: CSVERGIKNGYTF. CDR3 nucleotides: TGCAGCGTTGAAAGGGGAATTAAGAATGGCTACACCTTC.

This clone appeared a single time. The gene calls are TRBV29-1 and TRBJ1-4; D remains ambiguous. This CDR3 spans 11 amino acids. Germline-derived CDR1 and CDR2 are SQVTM and ANQGSEA. The germline V and J ends were trimmed by 1 base and 14 bases, with 11 bases remaining between them. The CDR3 region is CSVEATGGLFF. CDR3 in DNA: TGCAGCGTTGAAGCCACTGGAGGTCTGTTTTTT. Drawing the rest from reference TRBV29-1 and TRBJ1-4, the complete variable domain is SAVISQKPSRDICQRGTSLTIQCQVDSQVTMMFWYRQQPGQSLTLIATANQGSEATYESGFVIDKFPISRPNLTFSTLTVSNMSPEDSSIYLCSVEATGGLFFGSGTQLSVL.

The chain couples TRBV18 to TRBJ1-1; possibly TRBD1 for D (6 bases). Deletions cut 1 base from V and 3 bases from J, with 9 bases between. From germline, CDR1 is KGHSH and CDR2 LQKENI. CDR3 length: 14 amino acids. The CDR3 DNA sequence: TGTGCCAGCTCACCACAGGGGGGGGACACTGAAGCTTTCTTT. This codes for CASSPQGGDTEAFF.

CDR3 nucleotides: TGTGCCAGCAGCTTTGTGGGTGGAGGCCAAGAGACCCAGTACTTC. It specifies CASSFVGGGQETQYF. The V and J genes are TRBV11-3 and TRBJ2-5; the D gene is possibly TRBD2 (5 bases). The CDR3 is 15 amino acids. Trimming removed 3 bases at V and 1 base at J, with 12 bases between. CDR1 and CDR2 (germline): SGHNT, YENEEA.

The V gene is TRBV9, the J gene TRBJ2-7; 8 bases are shared with TRBD1. The CDR3 spans 17 residues. The germline V gene has CDR1 SGDLS and CDR2 YYNGEE. V dropped 4 bases and J dropped 6; count of bases not matched to a gene: 18. CDR3 nucleotide sequence: TGTGCCAGCAGCCCTTCTACTAGGACAGGGTTTTTGGGCGAGCAGTACTTC. This gives the protein CASSPSTRTGFLGEQYF. The complete variable domain, with remaining parts taken from reference TRBV9 and TRBJ2-7, reads DSGVTQTPKHLITATGQRVTLRCSPRSGDLSVYWYQQSLDQGLQFLIQYYNGEERAKGNILERFSAQQFPDLHSELNLSSLELGDSALYFCASSPSTRTGFLGEQYFGPGTRLTVT.